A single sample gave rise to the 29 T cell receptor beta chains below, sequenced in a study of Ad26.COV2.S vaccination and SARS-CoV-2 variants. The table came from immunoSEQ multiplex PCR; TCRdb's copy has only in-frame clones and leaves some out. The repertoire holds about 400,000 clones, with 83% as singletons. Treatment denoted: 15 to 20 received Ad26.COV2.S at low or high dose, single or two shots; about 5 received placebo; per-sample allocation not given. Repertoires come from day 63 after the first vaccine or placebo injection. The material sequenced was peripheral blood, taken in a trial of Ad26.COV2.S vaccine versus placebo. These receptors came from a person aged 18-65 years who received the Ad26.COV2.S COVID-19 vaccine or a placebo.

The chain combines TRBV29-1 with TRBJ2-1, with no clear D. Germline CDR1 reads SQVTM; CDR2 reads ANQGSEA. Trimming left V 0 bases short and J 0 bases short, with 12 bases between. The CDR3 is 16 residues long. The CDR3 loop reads CSVEEARAHSYNEQFF. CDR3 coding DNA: TGCAGCGTTGAAGAAGCTCGGGCCCACTCCTACAATGAGCAGTTCTTC.

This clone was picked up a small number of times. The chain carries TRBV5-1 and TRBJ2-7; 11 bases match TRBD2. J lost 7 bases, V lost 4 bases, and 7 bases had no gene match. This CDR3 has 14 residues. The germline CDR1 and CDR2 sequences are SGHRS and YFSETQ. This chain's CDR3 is CASSMGLAGGEQYF. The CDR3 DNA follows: TGCGCCAGCAGCATGGGGCTAGCGGGAGGAGAGCAGTACTTC.

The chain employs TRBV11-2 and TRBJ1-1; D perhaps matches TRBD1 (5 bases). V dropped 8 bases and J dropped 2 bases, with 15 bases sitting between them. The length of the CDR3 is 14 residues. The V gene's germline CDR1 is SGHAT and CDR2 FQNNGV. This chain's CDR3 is CASVRERSNTEAFF. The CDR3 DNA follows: TGTGCCAGCGTCAGGGAGAGGAGTAACACTGAAGCTTTCTTT.

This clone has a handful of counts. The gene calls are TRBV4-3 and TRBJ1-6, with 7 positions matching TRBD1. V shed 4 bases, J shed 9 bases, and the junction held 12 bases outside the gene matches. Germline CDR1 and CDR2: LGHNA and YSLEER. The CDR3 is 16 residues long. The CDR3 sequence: CASSPAFLGGGSPLHF. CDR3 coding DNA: TGCGCCAGCAGCCCAGCGTTTCTAGGGGGCGGTTCACCCCTCCACTTT.

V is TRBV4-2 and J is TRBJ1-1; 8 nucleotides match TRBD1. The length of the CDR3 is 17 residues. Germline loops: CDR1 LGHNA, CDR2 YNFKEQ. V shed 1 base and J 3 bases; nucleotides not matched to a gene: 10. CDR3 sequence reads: CASSQVSPQGAYTEAFF. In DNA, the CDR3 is TGTGCCAGCAGCCAAGTTAGTCCCCAGGGGGCCTACACTGAAGCTTTCTTT.

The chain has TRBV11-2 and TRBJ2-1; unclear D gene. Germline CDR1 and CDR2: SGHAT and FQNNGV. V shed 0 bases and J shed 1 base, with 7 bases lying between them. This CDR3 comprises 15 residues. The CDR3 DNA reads TGTGCCAGCAGCTTAGAGGTTTCATCCTACAATGAGCAGTTCTTC. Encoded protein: CASSLEVSSYNEQFF.

The CDR3 DNA sequence: TGTGCCACCAGCAGAGATATGACGGGAAATCAGCCCCAGCATTTT. It yields the protein CATSRDMTGNQPQHF. The chain links TRBV15 to TRBJ1-5; D unclear. Germline lookup yields CDR1 LNHNV and CDR2 YYDKDF (reference sequence). Trimming removed 0 bases from V and 4 bases from J, with 10 bases in between. The CDR3 extends over 15 amino acids.

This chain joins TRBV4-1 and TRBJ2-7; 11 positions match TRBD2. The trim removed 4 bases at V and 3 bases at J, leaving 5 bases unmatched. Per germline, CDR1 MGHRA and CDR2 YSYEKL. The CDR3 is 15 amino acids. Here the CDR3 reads CASSPGLAVGYEQYF. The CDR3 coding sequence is TGCGCCAGCAGCCCGGGACTAGCGGTAGGCTACGAGCAGTACTTC.

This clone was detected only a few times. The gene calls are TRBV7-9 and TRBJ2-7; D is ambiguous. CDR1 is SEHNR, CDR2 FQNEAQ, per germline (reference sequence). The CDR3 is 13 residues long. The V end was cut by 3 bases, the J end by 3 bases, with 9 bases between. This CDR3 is CASSFGQDYEQYF. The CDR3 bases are TGTGCCAGCAGCTTCGGGCAGGACTACGAGCAGTACTTC.

The CDR3 DNA reads as TGTGCCATCAGTGAGCGGGGACAGGGTTACGAGCAGTACTTC. Amino acid sequence: CAISERGQGYEQYF. The chain uses TRBV10-3 and TRBJ2-7, with 9 bases fitting TRBD1. This CDR3 has 14 amino acids. CDR1 and CDR2 (germline): ENHRY, SYGVKD. V dropped 2 bases and J dropped 4; count of bases not matched to a gene: 3.

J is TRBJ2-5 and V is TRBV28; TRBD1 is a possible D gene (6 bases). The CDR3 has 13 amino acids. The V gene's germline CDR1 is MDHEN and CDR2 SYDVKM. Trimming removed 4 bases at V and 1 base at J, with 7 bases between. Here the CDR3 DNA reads TGTGCCAGCAGTTCAGGGGTCCAAGAGACCCAGTACTTC. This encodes CASSSGVQETQYF. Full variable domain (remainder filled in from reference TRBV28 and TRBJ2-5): DVKVTQSSRYLVKRTGEKVFLECVQDMDHENMFWYRQDPGLGLRLIYFSYDVKMKEKGDIPEGYSVSREKKERFSLILESASTNQTSMYLCASSSGVQETQYFGPGTRLLVL.

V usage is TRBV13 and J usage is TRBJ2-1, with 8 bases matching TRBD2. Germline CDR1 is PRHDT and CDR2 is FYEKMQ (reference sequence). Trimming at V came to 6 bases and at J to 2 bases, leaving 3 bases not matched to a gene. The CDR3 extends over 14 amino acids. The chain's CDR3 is CASRIAGTYNEQFF. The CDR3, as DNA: TGTGCCAGCAGAATAGCGGGGACCTACAATGAGCAGTTCTTC.

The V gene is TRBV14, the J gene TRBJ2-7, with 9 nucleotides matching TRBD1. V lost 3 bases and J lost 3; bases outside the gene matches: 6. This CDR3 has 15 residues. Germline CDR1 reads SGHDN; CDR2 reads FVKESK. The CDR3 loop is CASSHRRTGDYEQYF. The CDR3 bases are TGTGCCAGCAGCCACCGCCGGACAGGGGACTACGAGCAGTACTTC. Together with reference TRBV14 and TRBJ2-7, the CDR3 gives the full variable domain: EAGVTQFPSHSVIEKGQTVTLRCDPISGHDNLYWYRRVMGKEIKFLLHFVKESKQDESGMPNNRFLAERTGGTYSTLKVQPAELEDSGVYFCASSHRRTGDYEQYFGPGTRLTVT.

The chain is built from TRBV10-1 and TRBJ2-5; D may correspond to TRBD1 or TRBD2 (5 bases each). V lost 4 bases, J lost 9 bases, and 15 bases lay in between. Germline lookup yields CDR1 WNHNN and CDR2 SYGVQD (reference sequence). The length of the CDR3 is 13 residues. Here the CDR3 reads CASSGRGDGAQYF. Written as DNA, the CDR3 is TGCGCCAGCAGTGGACGTGGGGACGGGGCCCAGTACTTC.

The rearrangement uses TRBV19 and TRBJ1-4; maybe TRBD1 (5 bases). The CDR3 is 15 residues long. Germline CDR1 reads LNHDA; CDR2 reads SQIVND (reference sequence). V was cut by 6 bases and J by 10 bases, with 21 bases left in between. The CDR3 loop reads CASSGGSRRAAKLFF. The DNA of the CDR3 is TGTGCCAGTAGCGGGGGGTCCCGCAGGGCAGCAAAACTGTTTTTT.

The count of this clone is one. DNA of the CDR3: TGTGCCAGCAGCCAAGAGCGCATCAAGGAAAAACTGTTTTTT. This encodes CASSQERIKEKLFF. This rearrangement joins TRBV4-2 to TRBJ1-4, with D unclear. With 0 bases removed from V and 8 bases from J, the gap between germline ends came to 10 bases. The CDR3 covers 14 residues. Per germline, CDR1 LGHNA and CDR2 YNFKEQ.

In DNA form, the CDR3 reads TGCAGCGGAAGGACAGACTCCTACGAGCAGTACTTC. Protein: CSGRTDSYEQYF. This rearrangement joins TRBV29-1 to TRBJ2-7; a possible D gene is TRBD1 (6 bases). Germline V CDR1 and CDR2: SQVTM, ANQGSEA. V was cut by 7 bases and J by 0 bases, with 10 bases left in between. The CDR3 extends over 12 amino acids.

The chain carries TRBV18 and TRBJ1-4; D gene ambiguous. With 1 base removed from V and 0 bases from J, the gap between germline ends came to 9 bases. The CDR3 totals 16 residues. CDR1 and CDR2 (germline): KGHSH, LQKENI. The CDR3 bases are TGTGCCAGCTCACCACTCGCCGGGGCAACTAATGAAAAACTGTTTTTT. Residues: CASSPLAGATNEKLFF. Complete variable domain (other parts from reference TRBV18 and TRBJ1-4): NAGVMQNPRHLVRRRGQEARLRCSPMKGHSHVYWYRQLPEEGLKFMVYLQKENIIDESGMPKERFSAEFPKEGPSILRIQQVVRGDSAAYFCASSPLAGATNEKLFFGSGTQLSVL.

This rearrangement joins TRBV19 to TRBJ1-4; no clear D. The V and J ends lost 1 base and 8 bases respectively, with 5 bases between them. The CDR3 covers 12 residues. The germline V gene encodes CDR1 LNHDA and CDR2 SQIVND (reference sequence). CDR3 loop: CASSIGREKLFF. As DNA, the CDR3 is TGTGCCAGTAGTATAGGACGGGAAAAACTGTTTTTT. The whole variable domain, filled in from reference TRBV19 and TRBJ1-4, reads DGGITQSPKYLFRKEGQNVTLSCEQNLNHDAMYWYRQDPGQGLRLIYYSQIVNDFQKGDIAEGYSVSREKKESFPLTVTSAQKNPTAFYLCASSIGREKLFFGSGTQLSVL.

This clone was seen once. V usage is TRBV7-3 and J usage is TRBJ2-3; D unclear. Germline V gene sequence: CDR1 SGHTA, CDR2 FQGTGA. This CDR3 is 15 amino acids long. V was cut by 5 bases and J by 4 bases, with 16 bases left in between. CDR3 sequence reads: CASSPASSWADTQYF. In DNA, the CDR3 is TGTGCCAGCAGCCCTGCAAGTAGTTGGGCAGATACGCAGTATTTT.

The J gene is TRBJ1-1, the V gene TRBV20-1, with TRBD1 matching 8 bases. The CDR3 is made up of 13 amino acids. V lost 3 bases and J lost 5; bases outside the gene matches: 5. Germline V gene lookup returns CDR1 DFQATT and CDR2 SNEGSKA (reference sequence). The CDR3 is CSASQGAGTEAFF. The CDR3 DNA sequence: TGCAGTGCTAGTCAGGGGGCAGGGACTGAAGCTTTCTTT.

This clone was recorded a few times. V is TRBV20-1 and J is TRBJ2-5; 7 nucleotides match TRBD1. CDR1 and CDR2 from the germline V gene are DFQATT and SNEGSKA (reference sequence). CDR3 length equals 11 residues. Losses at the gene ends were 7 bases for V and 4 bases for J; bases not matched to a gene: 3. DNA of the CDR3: TGCAGTGGGGGACAGCCAGAGACCCAGTACTTC. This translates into CSGGQPETQYF.

This chain's CDR3 is CASSSRRRTGYTF. The CDR3 DNA sequence: TGTGCCAGCAGCTCTAGGCGGCGAACGGGCTACACCTTC. This sequence joins TRBV5-6 and TRBJ1-2; D unclear. CDR1 and CDR2 from the germline V gene are SGHDT and YYEEEE. This CDR3 spans 13 amino acids. The V end lost 3 bases, the J end lost 8 bases, and 14 bases lay between the germline ends.

The DNA of the CDR3 is TGTGCCAGCAGTCTCAGACCGAACTATGGCTACACCTTC. Translated, it gives CASSLRPNYGYTF. The chain uses TRBV27 and TRBJ1-2; D remains unclear. Trimming removed 5 bases from V and 2 bases from J, with 9 bases in between. CDR3 length: 13 residues. Germline loops: CDR1 MNHEY, CDR2 SMNVEV (reference sequence).

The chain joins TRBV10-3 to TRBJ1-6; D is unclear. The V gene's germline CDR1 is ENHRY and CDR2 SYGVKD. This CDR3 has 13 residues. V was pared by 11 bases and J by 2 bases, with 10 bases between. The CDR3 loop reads CAASGPYNSPLHF. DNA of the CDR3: TGTGCCGCCTCGGGCCCCTATAATTCACCCCTCCACTTT.

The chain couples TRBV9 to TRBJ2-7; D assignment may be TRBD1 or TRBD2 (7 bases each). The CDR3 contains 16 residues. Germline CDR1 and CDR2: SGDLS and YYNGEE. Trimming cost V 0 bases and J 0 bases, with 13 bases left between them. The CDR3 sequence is CASSVGGRGHSYEQYF. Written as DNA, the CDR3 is TGTGCCAGCAGCGTAGGGGGGAGGGGGCACTCCTACGAGCAGTACTTC.

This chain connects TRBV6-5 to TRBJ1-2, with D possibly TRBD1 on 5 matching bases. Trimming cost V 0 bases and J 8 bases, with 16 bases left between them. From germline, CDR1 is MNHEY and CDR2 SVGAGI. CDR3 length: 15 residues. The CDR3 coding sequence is TGTGCCAGCAGTTACTCGGGGGGGTGGAATCGCGGCTACACCTTC. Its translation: CASSYSGGWNRGYTF.

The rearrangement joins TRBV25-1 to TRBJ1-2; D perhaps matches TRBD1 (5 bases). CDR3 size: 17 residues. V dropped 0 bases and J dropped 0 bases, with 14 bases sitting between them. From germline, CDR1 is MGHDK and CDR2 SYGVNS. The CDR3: CASSEYIHRPANYGYTF. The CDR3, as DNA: TGTGCCAGCAGTGAATATATTCACAGGCCAGCTAACTATGGCTACACCTTC.

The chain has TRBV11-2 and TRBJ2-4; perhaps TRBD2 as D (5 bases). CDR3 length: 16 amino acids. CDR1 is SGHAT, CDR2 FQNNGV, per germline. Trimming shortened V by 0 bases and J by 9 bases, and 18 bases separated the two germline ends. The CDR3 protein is CASSLEVGGIRGIQYF. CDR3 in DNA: TGTGCCAGCAGCTTAGAAGTAGGTGGGATCCGGGGCATTCAGTACTTC.